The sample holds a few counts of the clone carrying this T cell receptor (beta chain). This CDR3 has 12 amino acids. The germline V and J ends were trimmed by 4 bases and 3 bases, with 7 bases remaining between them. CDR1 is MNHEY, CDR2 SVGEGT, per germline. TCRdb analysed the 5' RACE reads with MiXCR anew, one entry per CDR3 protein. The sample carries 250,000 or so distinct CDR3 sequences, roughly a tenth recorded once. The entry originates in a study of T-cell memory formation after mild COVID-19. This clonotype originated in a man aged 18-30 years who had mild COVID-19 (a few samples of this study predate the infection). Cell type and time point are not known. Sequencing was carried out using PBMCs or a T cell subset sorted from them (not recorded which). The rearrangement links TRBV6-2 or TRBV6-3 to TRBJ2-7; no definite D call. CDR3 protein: CASSSNNYEQYV. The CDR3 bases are TGTGCCAGCAGTTCTAACAACTACGAGCAGTACGTC.